These 9 T cell receptor beta chains share one sample of origin, sequenced in a study of technical replicates of blood from several donors (TCRdb year 2017). Library prep was done by the immunoSEQ multiplex PCR assay. TCRdb provides this immuneACCESS table in a form limited to in-frame rearrangements. Some clones are lacking; in checked studies, under half of them reflect an unresolved V gene, and why the rest are absent is not known. In all, the sample holds about 100,000 clones, and over 90% of those were seen once. The ten largest clones capture roughly 0.21% of the sample. Source material: T cells isolated from PBMCs. The receptor set was obtained from a human donor in good health.

The chain recombines TRBV6-1 with TRBJ1-1; 9 bases are shared with TRBD1. This CDR3 comprises 12 residues. J was trimmed by 8 bases and V by 4 bases; bases with no gene match: 2. Per germline, CDR1 MNHNS and CDR2 SASEGT. CDR3 sequence reads: CASSADRGEAFF. CDR3 coding DNA: TGTGCCAGCAGTGCCGACAGGGGGGAAGCTTTCTTT.

V usage is TRBV30 and J usage is TRBJ2-3; D remains ambiguous. Germline V gene sequence: CDR1 GTSNPN, CDR2 SVGIG (reference sequence). V lost 1 base and J 2 bases, leaving 10 bases between the germline ends. CDR3 length: 14 amino acids. The CDR3 DNA sequence: TGTGCCTGGAGTGGGGCAGCCATCACAGATACGCAGTATTTT. It translates to CAWSGAAITDTQYF. The complete variable domain, with remaining parts taken from reference TRBV30 and TRBJ2-3, reads SQTIHQWPATLVQPVGSPLSLECTVEGTSNPNLYWYRQAAGRGLQLLFYSVGIGQISSEVPQNLSASRPQDRQFILSSKKLLLSDSGFYLCAWSGAAITDTQYFGPGTRLTVL.

The rearrangement uses TRBV7-9 and TRBJ2-5; perhaps TRBD2 as D (6 bases). CDR1 and CDR2 from the germline V gene are SEHNR and FQNEAQ (reference sequence). The CDR3 sequence is 16 residues long. The ends were cut back, 6 bases at V and 2 bases at J, with 19 bases in the middle. The CDR3: CASRGGWSSEQETQYF. The CDR3 bases are TGTGCCAGCAGAGGAGGGTGGAGTTCGGAGCAAGAGACCCAGTACTTC.

In this sample, this clone turned up once. The CDR3 coding sequence is TGTGCCAGCAGCCCCCGGGACTATTACAATGAGCAGTTCTTC. It specifies CASSPRDYYNEQFF. V gene TRBV7-2 combines with J gene TRBJ2-1, with 7 positions matching TRBD2. The CDR3 has 14 residues. Germline-derived CDR1 and CDR2 are SGHTA and FQGNSA. Trimming cost V 5 bases and J 4 bases; bases outside gene matches: 5. The complete variable domain, with remaining parts taken from reference TRBV7-2 and TRBJ2-1, reads GAGVSQSPSNKVTEKGKDVELRCDPISGHTALYWYRQSLGQGLEFLIYFQGNSAPDKSGLPSDRFSAERTGGSVSTLTIQRTQQEDSAVYLCASSPRDYYNEQFFGPGTRLTVL.

This sequence joins TRBV30 and TRBJ2-7; TRBD2 is a possible D gene (7 bases). CDR3 length: 15 amino acids. Between the trimmed V and J ends, which lost 0 bases and 0 bases, there was a span of 12 bases. CDR1 and CDR2 (germline): GTSNPN, SVGIG (reference sequence). DNA for the CDR3: TGTGCCTGGAGTGTAATGCGGGGGCCCTCCTACGAGCAGTACTTC. This sequence encodes CAWSVMRGPSYEQYF.

This clone was seen once. The chain links TRBV6-1 to TRBJ2-7, with no clear D. Looked up from germline, CDR1 is MNHNS and CDR2 is SASEGT. The CDR3 runs 15 residues. Trimming took off 3 bases at V and 1 base at J, with 13 bases between the two ends. The CDR3 DNA sequence: TGTGCCAGCAGTGAGCAGTTTGGCAGATCCTACGAGCAGTACTTC. Translating gives CASSEQFGRSYEQYF.

The rearrangement links TRBV28 to TRBJ2-6; D gene ambiguous. Trimming removed 2 bases at V and 1 base at J, with 3 bases between. This CDR3 contains 14 residues. Germline CDR1 and CDR2: MDHEN and SYDVKM. As DNA, the CDR3 is TGTGCCAGCAGTTTAGAGTCTGGGGCCAACGTCCTGACTTTC. Translated: CASSLESGANVLTF. Complete variable domain (other parts from reference TRBV28 and TRBJ2-6): DVKVTQSSRYLVKRTGEKVFLECVQDMDHENMFWYRQDPGLGLRLIYFSYDVKMKEKGDIPEGYSVSREKKERFSLILESASTNQTSMYLCASSLESGANVLTFGAGSRLTVL.

The genes are TRBV5-5 and TRBJ2-1; the D is unclear. The germline V and J ends were trimmed by 1 base and 12 bases, with 14 bases remaining between them. From germline, CDR1 is SGHKS and CDR2 YYEKEE (reference sequence). The CDR3 contains 13 residues. In DNA, the CDR3 is TGTGCCAGCAGCTTGCTAGATAAACCACGGCAGTTCTTC. As protein: CASSLLDKPRQFF.

This chain uses TRBV30 with TRBJ1-2, with TRBD1 identical over 9 bases. V shed 3 bases and J 4 bases; nucleotides not matched to a gene: 12. The CDR3 has 16 residues. Germline V gene lookup returns CDR1 GTSNPN and CDR2 SVGIG (reference sequence). CDR3 coding DNA: TGTGCCTGGAGCCTCTATGGGGGGACAGGGCCCTATGGCTACACCTTC. Amino acids: CAWSLYGGTGPYGYTF.